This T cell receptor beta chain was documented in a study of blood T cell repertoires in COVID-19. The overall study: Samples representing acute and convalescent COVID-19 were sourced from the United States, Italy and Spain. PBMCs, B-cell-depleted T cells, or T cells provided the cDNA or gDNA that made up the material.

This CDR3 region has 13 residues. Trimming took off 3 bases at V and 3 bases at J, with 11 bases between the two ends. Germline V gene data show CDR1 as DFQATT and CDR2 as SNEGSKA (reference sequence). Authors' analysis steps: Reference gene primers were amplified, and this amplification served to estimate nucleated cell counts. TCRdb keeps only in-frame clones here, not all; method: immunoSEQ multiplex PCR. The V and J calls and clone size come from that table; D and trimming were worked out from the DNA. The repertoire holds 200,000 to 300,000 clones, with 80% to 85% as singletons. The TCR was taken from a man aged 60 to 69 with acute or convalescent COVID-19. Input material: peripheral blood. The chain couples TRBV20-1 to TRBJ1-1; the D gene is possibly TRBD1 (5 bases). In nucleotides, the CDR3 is TGCAGTGCTAGTCGGAGGGGAGACACTGAAGCTTTCTTT. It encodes CSASRRGDTEAFF.